Below, 30 T cell receptor beta chains from the same sample are listed, as sequenced in a study of T cells in Graves' hyperthyroidism and ophthalmopathy. RNA transcripts provided the source from which TCR beta CDR3 regions were amplified. The TCR CDR3 was amplified in a first-round RT-PCR using the HTBI primer set. TCRdb independently ran MiXCR on the multiplex PCR reads; one entry per CDR3 protein. The table includes 400,000 to 450,000 distinct CDR3 sequences, roughly 14% detected once. Sequences were obtained from blood. These receptors were obtained from a young man with Graves' ophthalmopathy.

This clonotype was seen repeatedly, ten times or more. DNA for the CDR3: TGTGCCAGCAGCGTTGTGAGGACTAGCCAAACCGACGATACGCAGTATTTT. The encoded protein is CASSVVRTSQTDDTQYF. The chain combines TRBV7-9 with TRBJ2-3; 8 bases align to TRBD2. Losses at the gene ends were 5 bases for V and 6 bases for J; bases not matched to a gene: 16. CDR1 is SEHNR, CDR2 FQNEAQ, per germline (reference sequence). The CDR3 contains 17 residues.

A note on this clonotype: Germline is not matched at one junction end, which may reflect a read error. The chain has TRBV12-3 or TRBV12-4 and TRBJ1-1, with D possibly being TRBD1 (5 bases). The CDR3 is 15 amino acids. Written as DNA, the CDR3 is TGTGCCAGCAGTTTACCGTCAGGGCAGAACACCGAAGCTTTCTTT. Its translation is CASSLPSGQNTEAFF.

There are many counts of this clonotype. The rearrangement links TRBV6-1 to TRBJ2-3, with 12 positions matching TRBD2. Germline CDR1 is MNHNS and CDR2 is SASEGT. Trimming took 9 bases from V and 4 from J; bases not matched to a gene: 5. The CDR3 contains 14 residues. The CDR3 DNA sequence: TGTGCCAGTACTAGCGGGGGGAGGTCAGATACGCAGTATTTT. It yields the protein CASTSGGRSDTQYF.

This clonotype was counted at least ten times. This chain links TRBV7-9 with TRBJ1-5, with 7 bases that match TRBD1. Germline V gene sequence: CDR1 SEHNR, CDR2 FQNEAQ (reference sequence). V was clipped by 6 bases and J by 0 bases; unmatched bases: 11. The CDR3 consists of 17 residues. The DNA of the CDR3 is TGTGCCAGCAGTAAAGAGACCGGGACAGATAGCAATCAGCCCCAGCATTTT. Protein sequence: CASSKETGTDSNQPQHF.

Only a few counts were recorded for this clonotype. V is TRBV5-1 and J is TRBJ2-7; D possibly uses TRBD1 or TRBD2 (5 bases each). This CDR3 is built from 14 residues. Trimming left V 3 bases short and J 7 bases short, with 17 bases between. Germline V CDR1 and CDR2: SGHRS, YFSETQ. DNA of the CDR3: TGCGCCAGCAGCTCAGGACAAGTCTCGGGGGAGCAGTACTTC. It encodes CASSSGQVSGEQYF.

This clonotype was detected ten times or more. The rearrangement joins TRBV29-1 to TRBJ1-1; D is unresolved. The germline gives CDR1 SQVTM, CDR2 ANQGSEA. The V gene lost 5 bases and the J gene lost 1 base, with 17 bases spanning the gap. CDR3 length equals 15 residues. CDR3 in DNA: TGCAGCGTTCGAAGCGAACGGCACTCGAACACTGAAGCTTTCTTT. Translated, it gives CSVRSERHSNTEAFF.

The chain carries TRBV15 and TRBJ2-5, with 8 bases aligning to TRBD1. The germline V gene has CDR1 LNHNV and CDR2 YYDKDF (reference sequence). V was pared by 1 base and J by 1 base, with 2 bases of the junction left unmatched. The CDR3 is 15 amino acids. The CDR3 DNA follows: TGTGCCACCAGCAGAGTGGGACAGGCCCAAGAGACCCAGTACTTC. Its protein is CATSRVGQAQETQYF.

This clonotype was found many times. The V gene is TRBV20-1, the J gene TRBJ2-2; no definite D call. With 3 bases removed from V and 5 bases from J, the gap between germline ends came to 7 bases. CDR1 is DFQATT, CDR2 SNEGSKA, per germline (reference sequence). The CDR3 runs to 12 residues. CDR3 loop: CSASVATGELFF. CDR3 in DNA: TGCAGTGCTAGTGTTGCGACCGGGGAGCTGTTTTTT.

The chain joins TRBV5-4 to TRBJ2-1; TRBD2 matches at 7 bases. The CDR3 runs 14 residues. Germline V gene lookup returns CDR1 SGHNT and CDR2 YYREEE (reference sequence). V dropped 0 bases and J dropped 6; count of bases not matched to a gene: 3. CDR3 in amino acids: CASSLVASGNEQFF. In nucleotides, the CDR3 is TGTGCCAGCAGCTTGGTTGCTAGCGGCAATGAGCAGTTCTTC. The full variable domain, in which reference TRBV5-4 and TRBJ2-1 provide the parts outside the CDR3, is ETGVTQSPTHLIKTRGQQVTLRCSSQSGHNTVSWYQQALGQGPQFIFQYYREEENGRGNFPPRFSGLQFPNYSSELNVNALELDDSALYLCASSLVASGNEQFFGPGTRLTVL.

This clonotype has ten or more counts. The chain couples TRBV25-1 to TRBJ2-5, with 9 bases fitting TRBD2. Germline V gene data show CDR1 as MGHDK and CDR2 as SYGVNS. J was trimmed by 4 bases and V by 2 bases; bases with no gene match: 11. CDR3 length: 17 residues. CDR3 in DNA: TGTGCCAGCAGTGAAAGGATAGGCCTAGCGGGATCAGAGACCCAGTACTTC. Its translation: CASSERIGLAGSETQYF.

This clonotype appeared many times. V is TRBV11-2 and J is TRBJ1-2, with a tentative D call TRBD1 (5 bases). Per germline, CDR1 SGHAT and CDR2 FQNNGV. Trimming removed 5 bases from V and 4 bases from J, with 14 bases in between. The CDR3 loop spans 14 amino acids. This CDR3 is CASSPPGELYGYTF. CDR3 nucleotides: TGTGCCAGCAGCCCCCCGGGGGAACTCTATGGCTACACCTTC. The full variable domain, rest sourced from reference TRBV11-2 and TRBJ1-2, is EAGVAQSPRYKIIEKRQSVAFWCNPISGHATLYWYQQILGQGPKLLIQFQNNGVVDDSQLPKDRFSAERLKGVDSTLKIQPAKLEDSAVYLCASSPPGELYGYTFGSGTRLTVV.

This sequence joins TRBV5-4 and TRBJ2-5; 9 positions match TRBD2. CDR1 is SGHNT and CDR2 is YYREEE in the germline V gene (reference sequence). This CDR3 contains 21 residues. With V trimmed by 4 bases and J by 0 bases, 22 bases remained unmatched. CDR3 protein: CASSPPRIVGESGRYQETQYF. As DNA, the CDR3 is TGTGCCAGCAGCCCACCAAGGATCGTGGGGGAGAGCGGGAGGTACCAAGAGACCCAGTACTTC.

This clonotype was detected a few times. Since no conserved phenylalanine or tryptophan closes the CDR3, a read error is the likely cause. The chain is built from TRBV7-9 and TRBJ1-1; D remains ambiguous. This CDR3 contains 14 residues. V shed 3 bases and J shed 1 base, with 9 bases lying between them. The germline CDR1 and CDR2 sequences are SEHNR and FQNEAQ (reference sequence). CDR3 nucleotides: TGTGCCAGCAGCTTGGTGCGGGGGAACACTGAAGCTTTCTCT. Translated: CASSLVRGNTEAFS.

This clonotype was observed at least ten times. This chain links TRBV18 with TRBJ2-3; D might be TRBD1 (5 bases). CDR1 is KGHSH, CDR2 LQKENI, per germline. The germline V and J ends were trimmed by 1 base and 3 bases, with 8 bases remaining between them. The CDR3 covers 14 residues. DNA of the CDR3: TGTGCCAGCTCACCACTGGGGCGGACAGATACGCAGTATTTT. This codes for CASSPLGRTDTQYF.

This clonotype was detected ten times or more. In DNA form, the CDR3 reads TGTGCCAGCAGTTCCAGAGCACCGGGACAGGCTGCAACTAATGAAAAACTGTTTTTT. Encoded protein: CASSSRAPGQAATNEKLFF. The chain recombines TRBV6-1 with TRBJ1-4, with 8 bases matching TRBD1. This CDR3 comprises 19 residues. Germline lookup yields CDR1 MNHNS and CDR2 SASEGT. Unmatched junction bases numbered 14, after V lost 5 bases and J lost 0 bases.

At least ten counts were recorded for this clonotype. The chain has TRBV28 and TRBJ2-5; 7 bases match TRBD2. The trim removed 3 bases at V and 4 bases at J, leaving 11 bases unmatched. The CDR3 runs to 16 residues. CDR1 and CDR2 from the germline V gene are MDHEN and SYDVKM. CDR3 sequence (DNA): TGTGCCAGCAGTTTGTTAGTGGGGGGGACCGGAGAGACCCAGTACTTC. Amino acids: CASSLLVGGTGETQYF.

This clonotype was recorded a few times. This chain uses TRBV3-1 with TRBJ1-2; the D gene is possibly TRBD1 (6 bases). CDR3 length equals 13 residues. The V end was cut by 0 bases, the J end by 8 bases, with 10 bases between. Germline values: CDR1 LGHDT, CDR2 YNNKEL (reference sequence). The CDR3 region has the DNA TGTGCCAGCAGCCAAGATAGGGGGATCGGCTACACCTTC. It yields the protein CASSQDRGIGYTF.

This clonotype has at least ten counts. A read error may account for a junction end that differs from germline. The chain couples TRBV7-7 to TRBJ2-7; 10 nucleotides align to TRBD2. CDR1 is SSHAT, CDR2 FNYEAQ, per germline (reference sequence). This CDR3 region has 14 residues. This chain's CDR3 is CASSTSGRATEQYF. CDR3 sequence (DNA): TGTGCTAGCAGCACCAGCGGGAGGGCCACCGAGCAGTACTTC.

There are many counts of this clonotype. The J gene is TRBJ2-5, the V gene TRBV7-9; D is perhaps TRBD1 (6 bases). V lost 5 bases and J 3 bases, leaving 13 bases between the germline ends. Germline CDR1 and CDR2: SEHNR and FQNEAQ (reference sequence). This CDR3 spans 14 amino acids. The CDR3 sequence is CASSPGQPEETQYF. The DNA for the CDR3 is TGTGCCAGCAGCCCTGGACAGCCCGAAGAGACCCAGTACTTC.

This clonotype was detected a few times. This chain joins TRBV19 and TRBJ2-5; perhaps TRBD2 as D (7 bases). Trimming took off 4 bases at V and 5 bases at J, with 17 bases between the two ends. CDR3 size: 15 residues. Per germline, CDR1 LNHDA and CDR2 SQIVND (reference sequence). DNA for the CDR3: TGTGCCAGTAGTAAAACGGGGGGCCAGCTGGAGACCCAGTACTTC. It translates to CASSKTGGQLETQYF. Full variable domain (missing parts from reference TRBV19 and TRBJ2-5): DGGITQSPKYLFRKEGQNVTLSCEQNLNHDAMYWYRQDPGQGLRLIYYSQIVNDFQKGDIAEGYSVSREKKESFPLTVTSAQKNPTAFYLCASSKTGGQLETQYFGPGTRLLVL.

This clonotype was counted many times. V gene TRBV7-9 combines with J gene TRBJ2-7; D is perhaps TRBD1 or TRBD2 (6 bases each). The CDR3 spans 18 residues. CDR1 and CDR2 (germline): SEHNR, FQNEAQ (reference sequence). V was shortened by 3 bases and J by 2 bases, with 23 bases between the two germline ends. The DNA for the CDR3 is TGTGCCAGCAGCTTGTTGGGGGGCCCAAACCCAACGACCTACGAGCAGTACTTC. Protein: CASSLLGGPNPTTYEQYF.

Ten or more counts support this clonotype. The rearrangement joins TRBV7-6 to TRBJ2-5, with 7 bases lining up with TRBD2. Trimming removed 3 bases from V and 5 bases from J; junction bases left unmatched: 3. The germline gives CDR1 SGHVS, CDR2 FNYEAQ. This CDR3 comprises 13 residues. The CDR3 DNA reads TGTGCCAGCAGCTTTGGGGGGGTGGAGACCCAGTACTTC. Translation: CASSFGGVETQYF.

This clonotype was found a few times. This chain links TRBV6-1 with TRBJ2-1, with 9 bases that match TRBD2. Trimming at V came to 8 bases and at J to 7 bases, leaving 12 bases not matched to a gene. Germline loops: CDR1 MNHNS, CDR2 SASEGT. The CDR3 sequence is 15 residues long. As DNA, the CDR3 is TGTGCCAGCGGGCCCTCGGGCGGGGGGGCGAATGAGCAGTTCTTC. Translation gives CASGPSGGGANEQFF.

This clonotype was recorded a few times. The genes are TRBV11-2 and TRBJ1-3; tentatively, D is TRBD1 (6 bases). The ends were cut back, 1 base at V and 0 bases at J, with 10 bases in the middle. The length of the CDR3 is 16 residues. Germline V gene lookup returns CDR1 SGHAT and CDR2 FQNNGV. The CDR3 DNA reads TGTGCCAGCAGCTTAGTGGACAGACCCTCTGGAAACACCATATATTTT. It specifies CASSLVDRPSGNTIYF. The full variable domain, in which reference TRBV11-2 and TRBJ1-3 provide the parts outside the CDR3, is EAGVAQSPRYKIIEKRQSVAFWCNPISGHATLYWYQQILGQGPKLLIQFQNNGVVDDSQLPKDRFSAERLKGVDSTLKIQPAKLEDSAVYLCASSLVDRPSGNTIYFGEGSWLTVV.

This clonotype has at least ten counts. The gene calls are TRBV2 and TRBJ1-5; perhaps TRBD1 as D (5 bases). Trimming removed 6 bases from V and 7 bases from J, with 25 bases in between. Germline CDR1 is SNHLY and CDR2 is FYNNEI. This CDR3 spans 17 amino acids. CDR3 sequence (DNA): TGTGCCAGCAGCTTATCCCGCGGTTGGGGGGTAAAACAGCCCCAGCATTTT. Its protein product is CASSLSRGWGVKQPQHF.

The chain couples TRBV11-2 to TRBJ2-1, with 8 nucleotides matching TRBD1. The germline V gene encodes CDR1 SGHAT and CDR2 FQNNGV. The CDR3 extends over 16 amino acids. Trimming cost V 6 bases and J 2 bases; bases outside gene matches: 9. The DNA for the CDR3 is TGTGCCAGCAGTGAGTCTGGACAGGGACCCTACAATGAGCAGTTCTTC. Its translation is CASSESGQGPYNEQFF.

This clonotype turned up a few times. V usage is TRBV18 and J usage is TRBJ2-4; 7 bases agree with TRBD1. The CDR3 length is 17 residues. Germline lookup yields CDR1 KGHSH and CDR2 LQKENI. With 1 base clipped from V and 0 bases from J, the junction kept 6 bases outside the gene matches. CDR3 sequence (DNA): TGTGCCAGCTCACCACTCGGGACAGCTTCAGCCAAAAACATTCAGTACTTC. Translating it yields CASSPLGTASAKNIQYF.

This clonotype appeared a few times. This sequence joins TRBV4-1 and TRBJ1-6; D remains ambiguous. The CDR3 consists of 16 residues. In germline, CDR1 is MGHRA, CDR2 YSYEKL. V shed 1 base and J shed 10 bases, with 17 bases lying between them. CDR3 nucleotides: TGCGCCAGCAGCCAAGTGACGGAATCCCAAGCCTCACCCCTCCACTTT. This gives the protein CASSQVTESQASPLHF.

This clonotype came up a few times. The chain joins TRBV5-1 to TRBJ2-1; 7 positions agree with TRBD1. CDR3 length equals 15 residues. The germline V gene encodes CDR1 SGHRS and CDR2 YFSETQ. V dropped 4 bases and J dropped 2; count of bases not matched to a gene: 6. The CDR3 loop reads CASSDRDSPYNEQFF. In DNA, the CDR3 is TGCGCCAGCAGCGACCGGGACAGTCCCTACAATGAGCAGTTCTTC.

The V and J genes are TRBV9 and TRBJ1-2, with TRBD1 as a possible D gene (5 bases). Germline assignment: CDR1 SGDLS and CDR2 YYNGEE. CDR3 size: 16 residues. The V end was cut by 0 bases, the J end by 1 base, with 13 bases between. The CDR3 coding sequence is TGTGCCAGCAGCGTAGCCCCAGGGAGCCTTAACTATGGCTACACCTTC. As protein: CASSVAPGSLNYGYTF. Full variable domain (remainder filled in from reference TRBV9 and TRBJ1-2): DSGVTQTPKHLITATGQRVTLRCSPRSGDLSVYWYQQSLDQGLQFLIQYYNGEERAKGNILERFSAQQFPDLHSELNLSSLELGDSALYFCASSVAPGSLNYGYTFGSGTRLTVV.